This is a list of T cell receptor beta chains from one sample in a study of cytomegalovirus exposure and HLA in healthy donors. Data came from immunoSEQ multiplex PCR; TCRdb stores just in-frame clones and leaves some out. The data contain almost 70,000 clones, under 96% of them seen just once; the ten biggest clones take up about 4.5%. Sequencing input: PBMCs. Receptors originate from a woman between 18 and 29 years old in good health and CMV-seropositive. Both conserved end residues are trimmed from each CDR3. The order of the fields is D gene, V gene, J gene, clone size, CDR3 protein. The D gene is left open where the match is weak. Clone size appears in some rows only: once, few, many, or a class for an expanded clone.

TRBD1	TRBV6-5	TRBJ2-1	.	ASSYVTGINEQF
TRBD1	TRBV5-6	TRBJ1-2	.	ASILPGTGIGYT
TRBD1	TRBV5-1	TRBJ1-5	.	ASSPWTGVNQPQH
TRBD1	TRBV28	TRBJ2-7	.	ASTNRGLGTDSYEQY
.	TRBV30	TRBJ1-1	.	ALNEGMGNTEAF
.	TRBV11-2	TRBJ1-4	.	ASSLQGNFEKLF
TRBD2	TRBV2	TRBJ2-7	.	ASTSGGRARYEQY
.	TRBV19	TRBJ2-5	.	ASSIRDIGETQY
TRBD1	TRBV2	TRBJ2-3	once	ASREQGAQRDTQY
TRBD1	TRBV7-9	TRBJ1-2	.	ASSLLRGDRLRGYT
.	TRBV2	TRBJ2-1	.	ASFYRRGDSNEQF
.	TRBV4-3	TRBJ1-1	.	ASSQELALNTEAF
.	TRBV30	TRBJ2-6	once	AWTKGSSGANVLT
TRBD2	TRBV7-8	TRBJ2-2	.	ASSLRTSGMNTGELF
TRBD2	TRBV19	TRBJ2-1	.	ASSIDGSSGLYNEQF
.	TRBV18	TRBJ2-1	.	ASSPEVSARNEQF
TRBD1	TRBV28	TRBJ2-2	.	ASSLFGQGGNTGELF
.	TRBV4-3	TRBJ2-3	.	ASSQELRTDTQY
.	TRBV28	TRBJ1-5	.	ASSSPQWPSNQPQH
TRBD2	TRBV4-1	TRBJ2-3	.	ASSPTTSGRTDTQY
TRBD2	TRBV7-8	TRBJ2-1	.	ASSFKREAYNEQF
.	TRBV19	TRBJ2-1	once	ASNNWQTYNEQF
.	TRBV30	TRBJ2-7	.	AWVRTYEQY
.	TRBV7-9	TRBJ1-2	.	ASSLAGTLNYGYT
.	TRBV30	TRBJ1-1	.	AWVRTTLQAFEAF
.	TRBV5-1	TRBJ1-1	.	ASSPTGNTEAF
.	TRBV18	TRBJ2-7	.	ASSPGRQVLVGQY
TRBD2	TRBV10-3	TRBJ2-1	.	AISAREGFNEQF
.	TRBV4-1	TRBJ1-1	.	ASSPGRGFGTEAF
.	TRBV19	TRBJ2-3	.	ASSRETTDTQY
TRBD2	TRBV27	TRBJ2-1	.	ASNPDGGSPLRGNEQF
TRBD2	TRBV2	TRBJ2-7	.	ASSELAGVGYEQY
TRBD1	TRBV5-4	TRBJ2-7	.	ASSTEGQGSYEQY
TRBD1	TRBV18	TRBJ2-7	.	ASSPTGAIHEQY
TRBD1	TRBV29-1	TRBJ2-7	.	SVTPGQGLYEQY
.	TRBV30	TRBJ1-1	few	AWNQGLRTEAF
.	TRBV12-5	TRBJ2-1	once	ASGLRESNEQF
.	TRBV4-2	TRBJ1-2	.	ASSPKVWGVGYGYT
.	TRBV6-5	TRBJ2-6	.	ASREGTGANVLT
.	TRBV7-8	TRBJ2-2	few	ASSLVRGNTGELF
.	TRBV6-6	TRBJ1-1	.	ASSYGRGNTEAF
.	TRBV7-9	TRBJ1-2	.	ASSSGAGTNYGYT
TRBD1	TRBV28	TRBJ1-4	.	ATGTGESYEKLF